This paragraph covers one TCR beta chain sequence. The sample originates from a study of blood T cell repertoires in COVID-19. Sequenced by immunoSEQ multiplex PCR; TCRdb stores in-frame clones only, minus some. The sample lists roughly 38,000 clones, approximately 85% occurring once. CDR3 length equals 15 residues. Germline loops: CDR1 MDHEN, CDR2 SYDVKM. V lost 6 bases to trimming and J lost 8 bases; unmatched junction nucleotides: 9. The chain couples TRBV28 to TRBJ1-6; 8 bases fit TRBD1. This clonotype was sampled from a middle-aged man with active or convalescent COVID-19. The sequencing sample was made of peripheral blood. CDR3 protein: CASSSPGQEHSPLHF. The CDR3 DNA reads TGTGCCAGCAGCTCCCCGGGACAGGAGCATTCACCCCTCCACTTT.